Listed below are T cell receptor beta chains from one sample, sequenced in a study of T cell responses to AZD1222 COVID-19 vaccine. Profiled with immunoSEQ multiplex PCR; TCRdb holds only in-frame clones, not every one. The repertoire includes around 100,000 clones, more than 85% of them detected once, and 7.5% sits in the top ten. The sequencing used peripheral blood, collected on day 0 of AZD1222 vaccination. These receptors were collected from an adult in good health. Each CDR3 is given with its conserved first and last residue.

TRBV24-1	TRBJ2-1	CATSDHALSGHYNEQFF
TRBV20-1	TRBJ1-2	CSARGLYGYTF
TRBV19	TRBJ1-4	CASSIPNGKLFF
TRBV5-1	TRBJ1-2	CASSEDDGYTF
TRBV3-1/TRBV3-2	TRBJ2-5	CASSPMASGTLGQYF
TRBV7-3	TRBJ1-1	CASSLYSLLNTEAFF
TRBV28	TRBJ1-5	CASSWGTGNQPQHF
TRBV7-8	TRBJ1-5	CASSPVGQGGNQPQHF
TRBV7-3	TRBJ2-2	CASSFNTGELFF
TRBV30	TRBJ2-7	CAWGGGSYEQYF
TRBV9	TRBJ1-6	CASSGDTLSPLHF
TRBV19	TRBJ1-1	CASSARDRGSTEAFF
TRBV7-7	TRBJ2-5	CASSLGVSGQETQYF
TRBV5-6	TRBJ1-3	CASSLGEQGGNTIYF
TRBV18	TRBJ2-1	CASSVRLAGENEQFF
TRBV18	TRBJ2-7	CASSPRVLTDWNYEQYF
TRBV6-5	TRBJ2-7	CASSSGTGWVYEQYF
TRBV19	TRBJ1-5	CASSPGMPYSNQPQHF
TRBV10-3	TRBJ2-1	CAITADFSYNEQFF
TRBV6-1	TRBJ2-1	CASRPPGGVGNEQFF
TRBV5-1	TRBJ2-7	CASSLVAGSYEQYF
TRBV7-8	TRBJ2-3	CASSKRLAGGTDTQYF